These 5 T cell receptor beta chains came from one sample sequenced in a study of regulatory T cells in long-lasting Graves disease. Specified time point: newly diagnosed GD, antithyroid drugs for less than 3 months. PBMCs were the source of the RNA used for TCR sequencing. Both iRepertoire HTBI primers and Arm-PCR of CDR3 regions were used to build the TCR beta libraries. TCRdb analysed the multiplex PCR reads with MiXCR anew, one entry per CDR3 protein. The sample contains hundreds of thousands of distinct CDR3 sequences, roughly 15% of which appear only once. These data were also filed under a second study, of T cells in Graves' hyperthyroidism and ophthalmopathy.

This specimen was peripheral blood mononuclear cells (PBMCs), taken at new diagnosis, from a patient treated with antithyroid drugs. These receptors were taken from a woman in her 30s with Graves disease.

The table lists this clonotype with many counts. This chain links TRBV28 with TRBJ2-3; D is possibly TRBD1 (5 bases). Germline-derived CDR1 and CDR2 are MDHEN and SYDVKM. The CDR3 extends over 16 amino acids. The germline V and J ends were trimmed by 5 bases and 0 bases, with 15 bases remaining between them. The CDR3 here is CASSPRTKTSTDTQYF. The CDR3 bases are TGTGCCAGCAGTCCCCGGACAAAAACTAGCACAGATACGCAGTATTTT.

This clonotype was detected only a few times. The gene calls are TRBV9 and TRBJ2-3; the D is unclear. With 0 bases removed from V and 6 bases from J, the gap between germline ends came to 8 bases. Germline CDR1 and CDR2: SGDLS and YYNGEE. This CDR3 is 13 amino acids long. The CDR3 coding sequence is TGTGCCAGCAGCGTAGACCTTGGGGATACGCAGTATTTT. Its translation: CASSVDLGDTQYF.

This clonotype has a count of ten or more. The rearrangement links TRBV12-3 or TRBV12-4 to TRBJ1-2; no reliable D call. V lost 8 bases to trimming and J lost 8 bases, with 18 bases between them. The CDR3 covers 13 residues. The CDR3 spells CASRPLILEGYTF. The CDR3 DNA sequence: TGTGCCAGCCGGCCTTTGATTTTGGAAGGCTACACCTTC.

There are many counts of this clonotype. This chain joins TRBV20-1 and TRBJ2-7, with D unresolved. V was shortened by 2 bases and J by 3 bases, with 8 bases between the two germline ends. Germline V gene data show CDR1 as DFQATT and CDR2 as SNEGSKA (reference sequence). There are 12 residues in the CDR3. The CDR3 here is CSARQAVYEQYF. CDR3 DNA sequence: TGCAGTGCTAGACAGGCGGTCTACGAGCAGTACTTC.

J is TRBJ1-4 and V is TRBV7-8, with 7 positions matching TRBD1. In germline, CDR1 is SGHVS, CDR2 FQNEAQ. Trimming cost V 9 bases and J 3 bases; bases outside gene matches: 19. The CDR3 length is 18 residues. The CDR3 region has the DNA TGTGCCAGTTCCCCGGGACAGCGATCGCGGCAGGCTAATGAAAAACTGTTTTTT. Translated, it gives CASSPGQRSRQANEKLFF.